Below are 7 T cell receptor beta chains sequenced from a single sample in a study of T cell responses to AZD1222 COVID-19 vaccine (dated by TCRdb to the early 2020s). Receptor amplification or capture employed the immunoSEQ multiplex PCR assay. This is the immuneACCESS table as TCRdb keeps it, with only in-frame sequences that have V and J called. A part of the clones is gone; compared with another copy, unresolved V genes explain less than half, and the rest is unexplained. The sample data list some 150,000 clones, and 86% of these were observed just once. The ten largest account for about 5.4% of the sample. Taken with the paper, the label for time point translates to: about 28 days (+/-7) after the second vaccine dose. The sample consisted of peripheral blood, taken 28 days after the second AZD1222 dose. Every receptor here comes from an adult who received the AZD1222 COVID-19 vaccine.

This clone appeared a single time. This chain uses TRBV11-2 with TRBJ1-3; D is unclear. CDR1 SGHAT and CDR2 FQNNGV come from the germline V gene. Trimming took off 2 bases at V and 0 bases at J, with 11 bases between the two ends. This CDR3 spans 16 amino acids. The CDR3 sequence: CASSLSTWTSGNTIYF. CDR3 nucleotide sequence: TGTGCCAGCAGCTTAAGTACCTGGACCTCTGGAAACACCATATATTTT.

The chain couples TRBV10-2 to TRBJ1-5; 7 bases map to TRBD1. Germline V gene lookup returns CDR1 WSHSY and CDR2 SAAADI. Trimming at V came to 6 bases and at J to 2 bases, leaving 4 bases not matched to a gene. The CDR3 consists of 14 residues. DNA for the CDR3: TGCGCCAGCAGCTTCGACAGGGGCAATCAGCCCCAGCATTTT. This sequence encodes CASSFDRGNQPQHF.

This rearrangement joins TRBV19 to TRBJ2-5; D remains unclear. The CDR3 runs 15 residues. Trimming cost V 6 bases and J 5 bases, with 19 bases left between them. The germline CDR1 and CDR2 sequences are LNHDA and SQIVND (reference sequence). The CDR3: CASSTPTDPIETQYF. Written as DNA, the CDR3 is TGTGCCAGTAGCACCCCGACTGACCCCATTGAGACCCAGTACTTC.

The V call is TRBV6-6, the J call TRBJ1-5; no clear D gene. From germline, CDR1 is MNHNY and CDR2 SVGAGI (reference sequence). CDR3 length equals 14 residues. V lost 2 bases and J 5 bases, leaving 10 bases between the germline ends. Written as DNA, the CDR3 is TGTGCCAGCAGTTACGTGGCAGGTTATCAGCCCCAGCATTTT. Translation: CASSYVAGYQPQHF.

The rearrangement links TRBV19 to TRBJ2-7; D not certain. V was clipped by 9 bases and J by 4 bases, with 19 bases between them. The V gene's germline CDR1 is LNHDA and CDR2 SQIVND (reference sequence). The CDR3 runs to 14 residues. The CDR3 is CASGLWGSSYEQYF. The DNA of the CDR3 is TGTGCCAGCGGCCTCTGGGGATCCTCTTACGAGCAGTACTTC.

The chain carries TRBV3-1 (or the pseudogene TRBV3-2) and TRBJ1-2, with D possibly being TRBD1 (6 bases). This CDR3 comprises 15 residues. Germline V gives CDR1 LGHDT, CDR2 YNNKEL (reference sequence). Trimming removed 4 bases at V and 7 bases at J, with 19 bases between. The CDR3 DNA reads as TGTGCCAGCAGCCTGAGATGGGGCGGGGGGCCTGGCTACACCTTC. Its translation: CASSLRWGGGPGYTF.

The gene calls are TRBV2 and TRBJ1-5; TRBD1 aligns across 12 bases. V trimming: 5 bases; J trimming: 5 bases; junction bases outside the gene matches: 1. In germline, CDR1 is SNHLY, CDR2 FYNNEI. This CDR3 is 14 amino acids long. In DNA form, the CDR3 reads TGTGCCAGCAGTCGGGACAGGGGGCATCAGCCCCAGCATTTT. Translating gives CASSRDRGHQPQHF.